This entry features one T cell receptor (beta chain) sequence. Primers: 60 Vbeta forward and 13 Jbeta reverse. Clones were read by immunoSEQ multiplex PCR, and TCRdb kept only the in-frame ones, dropping some. Of around 100,000 clones in the sample, just under 80% were seen once. These data come from a study of cytomegalovirus exposure and HLA in healthy donors. Whole-study context: An early data release held tens of millions of unique TCRs from HLA-typed donors. The Caucasian-associated ancestry cluster contained about 80% of the approximately 400 genotyped donors.

The junction had 3 bases not matched to a gene; V was cut back by 3 bases and J by 4 bases. The germline V gene has CDR1 SGDLS and CDR2 YYNGEE. The CDR3 totals 15 residues. The chain recombines TRBV9 with TRBJ2-2; 10 bases align to TRBD1. The origin of this receptor is a man younger than 40 in good health and CMV-seronegative. Sequencing was carried out using PBMCs. CDR3 DNA: TGTGCCAGCAGCGGGACAGGGGGGGGCACCGGGGAGCTGTTTTTT. It specifies CASSGTGGGTGELFF.